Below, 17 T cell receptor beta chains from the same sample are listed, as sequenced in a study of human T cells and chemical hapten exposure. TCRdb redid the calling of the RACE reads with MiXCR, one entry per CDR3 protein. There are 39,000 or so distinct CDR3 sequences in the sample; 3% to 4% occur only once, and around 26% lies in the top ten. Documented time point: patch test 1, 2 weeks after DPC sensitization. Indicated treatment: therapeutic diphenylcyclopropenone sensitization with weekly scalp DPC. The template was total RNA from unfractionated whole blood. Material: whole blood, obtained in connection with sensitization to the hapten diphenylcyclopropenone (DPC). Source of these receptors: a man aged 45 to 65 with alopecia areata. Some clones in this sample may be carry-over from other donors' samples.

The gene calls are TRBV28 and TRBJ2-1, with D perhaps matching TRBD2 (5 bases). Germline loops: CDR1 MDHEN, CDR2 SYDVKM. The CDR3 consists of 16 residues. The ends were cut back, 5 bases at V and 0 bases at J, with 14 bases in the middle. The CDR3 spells CASSNPDGISYNEQFF. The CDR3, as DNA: TGTGCCAGCAGTAACCCGGACGGGATCTCCTACAATGAGCAGTTCTTC.

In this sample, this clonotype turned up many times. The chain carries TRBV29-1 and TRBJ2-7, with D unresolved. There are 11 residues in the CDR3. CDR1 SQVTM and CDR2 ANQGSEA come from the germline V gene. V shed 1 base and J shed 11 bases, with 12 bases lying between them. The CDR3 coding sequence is TGCAGCGTTGAAGTTGGGCGAATTGAGTACTTC. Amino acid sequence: CSVEVGRIEYF.

The CDR3 region has the DNA TGCGCCAGCAGCTCCGTTCTTCGGACAGGGAATGGCTACACCTTC. Its translation is CASSSVLRTGNGYTF. The J gene is TRBJ1-2, the V gene TRBV5-1, with 8 bases that match TRBD1. CDR1 SGHRS and CDR2 YFSETQ come from the germline V gene. The CDR3 covers 15 residues. V lost 3 bases, J lost 6 bases, and 10 bases stayed unmatched. Combining the CDR3 with reference TRBV5-1 and TRBJ1-2 gives the whole variable domain KAGVTQTPRYLIKTRGQQVTLSCSPISGHRSVSWYQQTPGQGLQFLFEYFSETQRNKGNFPGRFSGRQFSNSRSEMNVSTLELGDSALYLCASSSVLRTGNGYTFGSGTRLTVV.

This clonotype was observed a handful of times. As DNA, the CDR3 is TGTGCCAGCCTCCTGAGGGGGGGCGGCTATGGCTACACCTTC. As protein: CASLLRGGGYGYTF. This rearrangement joins TRBV19 to TRBJ1-2; a possible D gene is TRBD1 (6 bases). The CDR3 is 14 amino acids. V gave up 9 bases and J gave up 4 bases, with 18 bases separating them. Germline V gene sequence: CDR1 LNHDA, CDR2 SQIVND (reference sequence).

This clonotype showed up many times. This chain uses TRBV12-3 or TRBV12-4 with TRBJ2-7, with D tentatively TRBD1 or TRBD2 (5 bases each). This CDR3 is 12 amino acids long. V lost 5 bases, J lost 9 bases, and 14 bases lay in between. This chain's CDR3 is CASSPGAQRQYF. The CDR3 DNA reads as TGTGCCAGCAGTCCCGGGGCCCAACGGCAGTACTTC.

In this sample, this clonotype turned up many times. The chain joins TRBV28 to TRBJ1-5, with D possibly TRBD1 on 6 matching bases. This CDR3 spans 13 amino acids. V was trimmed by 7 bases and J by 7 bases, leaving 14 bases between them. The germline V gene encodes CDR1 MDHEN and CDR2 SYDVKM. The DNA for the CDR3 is TGTGCCAGCAAAGGACAGAGGTCCCAGCCCCAGCATTTT. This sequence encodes CASKGQRSQPQHF.

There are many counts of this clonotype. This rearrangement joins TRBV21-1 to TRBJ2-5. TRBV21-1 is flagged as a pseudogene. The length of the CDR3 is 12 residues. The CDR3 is CASSKNFETQYF. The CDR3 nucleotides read TGTGCCAGCAGCAAAAACTTTGAGACCCAGTACTTC.

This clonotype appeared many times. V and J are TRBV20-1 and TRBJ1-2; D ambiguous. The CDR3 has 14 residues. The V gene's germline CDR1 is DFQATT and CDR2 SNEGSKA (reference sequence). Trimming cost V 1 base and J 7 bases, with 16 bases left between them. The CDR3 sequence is CSARVPGGFSGYTF. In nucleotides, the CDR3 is TGCAGTGCTAGAGTGCCAGGAGGGTTTTCTGGCTACACCTTC.

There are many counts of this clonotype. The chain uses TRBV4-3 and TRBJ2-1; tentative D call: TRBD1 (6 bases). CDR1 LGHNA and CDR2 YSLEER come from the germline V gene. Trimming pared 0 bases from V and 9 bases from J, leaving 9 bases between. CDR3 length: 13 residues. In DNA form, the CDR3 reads TGCGCCAGCAGCCAAGATACAGGGCGTGAGCAGTTCTTC. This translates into CASSQDTGREQFF.

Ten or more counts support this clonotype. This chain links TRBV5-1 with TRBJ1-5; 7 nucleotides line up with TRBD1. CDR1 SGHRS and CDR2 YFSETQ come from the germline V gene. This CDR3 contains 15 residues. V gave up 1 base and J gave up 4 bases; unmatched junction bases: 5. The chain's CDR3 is CASSLTTGSNQPQHF. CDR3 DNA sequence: TGCGCCAGCAGCTTGACGACAGGGTCTAATCAGCCCCAGCATTTT.

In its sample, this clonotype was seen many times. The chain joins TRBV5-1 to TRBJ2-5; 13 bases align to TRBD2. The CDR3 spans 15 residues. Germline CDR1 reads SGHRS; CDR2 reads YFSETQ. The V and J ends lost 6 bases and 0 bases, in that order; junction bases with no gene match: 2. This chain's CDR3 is CASTGTSGNQETQYF. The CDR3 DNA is TGCGCCAGCACAGGGACTAGCGGGAACCAAGAGACCCAGTACTTC.

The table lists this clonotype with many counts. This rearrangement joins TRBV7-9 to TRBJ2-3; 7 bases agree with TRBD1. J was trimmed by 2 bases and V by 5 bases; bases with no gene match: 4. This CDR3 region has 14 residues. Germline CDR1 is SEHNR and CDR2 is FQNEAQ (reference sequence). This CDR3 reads CASSGTEFTDTQYF. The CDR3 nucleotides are TGTGCCAGCAGCGGGACAGAATTCACAGATACGCAGTATTTT.

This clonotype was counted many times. The CDR3 DNA sequence: TGCAGCGTTGAAGATGAGGATACCGGGGAGCTGTTTTTT. Translated, it gives CSVEDEDTGELFF. V usage is TRBV29-1 and J usage is TRBJ2-2; no definite D call. CDR1 and CDR2 from the germline V gene are SQVTM and ANQGSEA. V lost 0 bases and J 5 bases, leaving 7 bases between the germline ends. The CDR3 is 13 amino acids.

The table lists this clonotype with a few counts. The CDR3 region is CAISGTGGQPQHF. The CDR3 DNA reads as TGTGCCATCAGTGGGACAGGGGGCCAGCCCCAGCATTTT. The chain couples TRBV10-3 to TRBJ1-5, with 11 bases identical to TRBD1. The CDR3 is made up of 13 amino acids. The V segment lost 4 bases and the J segment 7 bases; nucleotides outside the gene matches: 0. CDR1 ENHRY and CDR2 SYGVKD come from the germline V gene.

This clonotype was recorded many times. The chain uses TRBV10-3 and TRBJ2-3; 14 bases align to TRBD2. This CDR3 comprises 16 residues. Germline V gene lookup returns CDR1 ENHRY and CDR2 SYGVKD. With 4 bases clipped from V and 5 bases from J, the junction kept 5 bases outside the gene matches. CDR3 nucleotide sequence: TGTGCCATCAGTGGACTAGCGGGAGGGCCGATAGATACGCAGTATTTT. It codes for CAISGLAGGPIDTQYF.

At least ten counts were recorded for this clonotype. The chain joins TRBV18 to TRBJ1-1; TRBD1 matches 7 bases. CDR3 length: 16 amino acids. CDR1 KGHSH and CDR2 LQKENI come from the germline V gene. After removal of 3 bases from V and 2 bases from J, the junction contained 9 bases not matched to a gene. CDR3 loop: CASSPAPGTVNTEAFF. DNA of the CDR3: TGTGCCAGCTCACCGGCCCCAGGGACAGTCAACACTGAAGCTTTCTTT.

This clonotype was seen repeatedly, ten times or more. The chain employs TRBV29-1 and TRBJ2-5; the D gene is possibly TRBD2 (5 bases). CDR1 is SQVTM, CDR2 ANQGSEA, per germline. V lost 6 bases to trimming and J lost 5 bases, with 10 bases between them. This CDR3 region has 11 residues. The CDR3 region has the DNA TGCAGCGTAAGAGGGTGGGAGACCCAGTACTTC. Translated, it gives CSVRGWETQYF. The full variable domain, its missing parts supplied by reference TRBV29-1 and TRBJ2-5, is SAVISQKPSRDICQRGTSLTIQCQVDSQVTMMFWYRQQPGQSLTLIATANQGSEATYESGFVIDKFPISRPNLTFSTLTVSNMSPEDSSIYLCSVRGWETQYFGPGTRLLVL.